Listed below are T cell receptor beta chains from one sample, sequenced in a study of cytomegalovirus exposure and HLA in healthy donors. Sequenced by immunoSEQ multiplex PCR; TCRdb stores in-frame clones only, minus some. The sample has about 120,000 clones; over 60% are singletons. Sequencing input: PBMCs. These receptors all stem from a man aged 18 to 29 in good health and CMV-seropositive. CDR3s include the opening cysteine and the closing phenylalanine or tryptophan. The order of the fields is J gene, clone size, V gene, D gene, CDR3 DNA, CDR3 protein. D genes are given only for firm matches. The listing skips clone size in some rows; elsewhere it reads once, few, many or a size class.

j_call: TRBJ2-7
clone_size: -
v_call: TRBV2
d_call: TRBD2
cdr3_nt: TGTGCCAAACAGGGACTAGCGGGTTCCTACGAGCAGTACTTC
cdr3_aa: CAKQGLAGSYEQYF

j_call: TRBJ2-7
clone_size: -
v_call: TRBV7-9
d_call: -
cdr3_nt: TGTTCCAGCAGCTTGAGATATTACGAGCAGTACTTC
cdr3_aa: CSSSLRYYEQYF

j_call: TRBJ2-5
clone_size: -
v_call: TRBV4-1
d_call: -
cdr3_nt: TGCGCCAGCAGCCAAGATACGAGGGAGACCCAGTACTTC
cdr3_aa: CASSQDTRETQYF

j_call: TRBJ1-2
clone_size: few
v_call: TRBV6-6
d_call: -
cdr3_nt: TGTGCCAGCAGGGGAGGAGTACAGGGCTACACCTTC
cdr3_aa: CASRGGVQGYTF

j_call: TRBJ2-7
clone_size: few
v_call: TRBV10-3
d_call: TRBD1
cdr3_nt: TGTGCCATCAGTGATCAGTGGACAGGGGTAAGTGGAGAGCAGTACTTC
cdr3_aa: CAISDQWTGVSGEQYF

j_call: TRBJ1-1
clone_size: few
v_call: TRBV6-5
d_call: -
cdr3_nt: TGTGCCAGCAGTGCCGGTTGGACTGAAGCTTTCTTT
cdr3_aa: CASSAGWTEAFF

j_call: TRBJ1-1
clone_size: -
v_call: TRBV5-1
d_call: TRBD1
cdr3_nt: TGCGCCAGCCATAGACAGGGGGCGAGCACTGAAGCTTTCTTT
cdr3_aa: CASHRQGASTEAFF

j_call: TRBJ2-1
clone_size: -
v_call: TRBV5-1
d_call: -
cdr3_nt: TGCGCCAGCAGCGGAACCATAATTGACGGGAATGAGCAGTTCTTC
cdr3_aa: CASSGTIIDGNEQFF

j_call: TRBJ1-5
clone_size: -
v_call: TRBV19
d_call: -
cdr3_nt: TGTGCCAGTAGTTCTCGACAGCCCAATCAGCCCCAGCATTTT
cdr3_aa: CASSSRQPNQPQHF

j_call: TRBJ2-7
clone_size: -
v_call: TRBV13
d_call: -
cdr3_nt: TGTGCCAGCAGCCGGGCCGCGGGGGCCACCTACGAGCAGTACTTC
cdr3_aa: CASSRAAGATYEQYF

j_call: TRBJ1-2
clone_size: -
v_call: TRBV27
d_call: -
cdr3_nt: TGTGCCAGCCGAGTGTCTTCGTGGGCTCCCGCCTCTAACTATGGCTACACCTTC
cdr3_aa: CASRVSSWAPASNYGYTF

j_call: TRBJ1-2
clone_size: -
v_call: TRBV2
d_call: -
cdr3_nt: TGTGCCAGGACAAGGGGGAACAGTCGGGTGCCTGGCTACACCTTC
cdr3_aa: CARTRGNSRVPGYTF

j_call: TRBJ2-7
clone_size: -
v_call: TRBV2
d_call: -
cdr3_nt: TGTGCCAGCGGGGCGCCGTCATCCGAAGCAACCTACGAGCAGTACTTC
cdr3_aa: CASGAPSSEATYEQYF

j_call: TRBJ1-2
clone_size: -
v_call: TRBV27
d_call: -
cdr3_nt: TGTGCCAGCAGTCAGGACAGCTCTAACTATGGCTACACCTTC
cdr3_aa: CASSQDSSNYGYTF

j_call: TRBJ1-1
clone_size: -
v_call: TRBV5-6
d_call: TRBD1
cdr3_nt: TGTGCCAGCAGCTGGACAGGGGACACTGAAGCTTTCTTT
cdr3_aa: CASSWTGDTEAFF

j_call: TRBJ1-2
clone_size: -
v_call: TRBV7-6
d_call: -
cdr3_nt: TGTGCCAGCAGCGACCACAGGCCCTCCGGAGGGAGCTACACCTTC
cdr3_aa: CASSDHRPSGGSYTF

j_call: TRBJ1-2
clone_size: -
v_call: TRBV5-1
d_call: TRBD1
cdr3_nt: TGCGCCAGCAGCTGGACGACAGGGGGCTATGGCTACACCTTC
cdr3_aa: CASSWTTGGYGYTF

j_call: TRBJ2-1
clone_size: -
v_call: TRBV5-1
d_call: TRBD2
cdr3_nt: TGCGCCAGCAGCTTTAATAGCGGGAGCTCCTACAATGAGCAGTTCTTC
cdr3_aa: CASSFNSGSSYNEQFF

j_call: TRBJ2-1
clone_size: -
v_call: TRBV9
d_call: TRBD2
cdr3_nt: TGTGCCAGCAGCGTAGATCTAGCGGGAGAGATGGATGAGCAGTTCTTC
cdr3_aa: CASSVDLAGEMDEQFF

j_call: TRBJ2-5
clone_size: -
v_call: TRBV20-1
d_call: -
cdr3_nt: TGCAGTGCTCCCCTGAGGGAGACCCAGTACTTC
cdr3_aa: CSAPLRETQYF

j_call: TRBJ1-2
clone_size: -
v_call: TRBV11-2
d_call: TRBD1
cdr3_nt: TGCGCCAGCAGCCAAGATTCCAGGGGGCCATACTATGGCTACACCTTC
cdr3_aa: CASSQDSRGPYYGYTF

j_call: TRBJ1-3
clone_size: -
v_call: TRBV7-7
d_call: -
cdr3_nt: TGTGCTAGCAGCTTAGGAGGCTCTGGAAACACCATATATTTT
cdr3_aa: CASSLGGSGNTIYF

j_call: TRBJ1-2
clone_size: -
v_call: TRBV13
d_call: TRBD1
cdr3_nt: TGTGCCAGCAGTCGAGGGGACAGGGGAGGCTACACCTTC
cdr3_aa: CASSRGDRGGYTF

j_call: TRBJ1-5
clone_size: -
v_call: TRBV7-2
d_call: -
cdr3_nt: TGTGCCAGCAGCTCCGGGACACGGAACTTTCAGCCCCAGCATTTT
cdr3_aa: CASSSGTRNFQPQHF

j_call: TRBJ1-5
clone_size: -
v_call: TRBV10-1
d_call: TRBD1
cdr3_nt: TGCGCCAGCAGGTTGACAGGGGGCGGACAGCCCCAGCATTTT
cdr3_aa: CASRLTGGGQPQHF

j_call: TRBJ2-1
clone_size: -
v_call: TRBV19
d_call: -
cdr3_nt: TGTGCCAGTCACAAGGAGCCTTACAACTACAATGAGCAGTTCTTC
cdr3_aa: CASHKEPYNYNEQFF

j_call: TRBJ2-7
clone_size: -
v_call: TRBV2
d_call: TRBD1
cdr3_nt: TGTGCCAGCAGATCCGGGACAGGCTACGAGCAGTACTTC
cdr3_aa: CASRSGTGYEQYF

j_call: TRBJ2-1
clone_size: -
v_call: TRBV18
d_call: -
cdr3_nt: TGTGCCAGCTCACCCAGCTCCTACAATGAGCAGTTCTTC
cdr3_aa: CASSPSSYNEQFF

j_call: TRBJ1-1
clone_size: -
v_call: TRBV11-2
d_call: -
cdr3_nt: TGTGCCAGCAGCTTAGATTGGGCGCCCCCCATCCGCGCTTTCTTT
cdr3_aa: CASSLDWAPPIRAFF

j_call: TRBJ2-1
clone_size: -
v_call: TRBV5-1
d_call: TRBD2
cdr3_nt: TGCGCCAGCAGCCCGATGGGGCGGGGGGGCCCCCATGAGCAGTTCTTC
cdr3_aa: CASSPMGRGGPHEQFF

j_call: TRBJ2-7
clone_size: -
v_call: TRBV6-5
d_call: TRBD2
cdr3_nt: TGTGCCAGCAGTCGGGGGGAGGGTTCTTCAGAGCAGTACTTC
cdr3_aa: CASSRGEGSSEQYF

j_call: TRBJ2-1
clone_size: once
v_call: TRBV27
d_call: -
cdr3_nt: TGTGCCAGCAGTTTACAGGGCTACAATGAGCAGTTCTTC
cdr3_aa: CASSLQGYNEQFF

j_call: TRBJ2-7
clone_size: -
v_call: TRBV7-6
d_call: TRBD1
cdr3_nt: TGTGCCAGCAGCTCGGGACAGGGGGGATACGAGCAGTACTTC
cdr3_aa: CASSSGQGGYEQYF

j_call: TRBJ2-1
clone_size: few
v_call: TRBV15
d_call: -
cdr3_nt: TGTGCCACCAGCAGACCGCCGGCGGCCGAGCAGTTCTTC
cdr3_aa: CATSRPPAAEQFF

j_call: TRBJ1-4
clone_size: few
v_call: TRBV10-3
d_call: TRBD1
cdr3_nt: TGTGCCACTTGGACAGGGTCTGAAAAACTGTTTTTT
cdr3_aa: CATWTGSEKLFF

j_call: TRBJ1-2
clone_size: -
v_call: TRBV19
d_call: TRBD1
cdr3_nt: TGTGCCAGTAAACTTTCAGGGGGCTATGGCTACACCTTC
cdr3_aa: CASKLSGGYGYTF

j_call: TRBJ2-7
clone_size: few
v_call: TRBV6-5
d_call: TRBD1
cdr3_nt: TGTGCCAGCAGGTCCGACAGGGCCTACGAGCAGTACTTC
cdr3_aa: CASRSDRAYEQYF

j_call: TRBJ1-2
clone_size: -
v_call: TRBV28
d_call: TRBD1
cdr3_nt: TGTGCCAACCTCGACAGGGGCTATGGCTACACCTTC
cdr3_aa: CANLDRGYGYTF

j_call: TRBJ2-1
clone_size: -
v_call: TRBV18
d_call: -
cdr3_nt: TGTGCCAGCTCACCATCTGGGGGGAGCGACAATGAGCAGTTCTTC
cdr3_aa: CASSPSGGSDNEQFF

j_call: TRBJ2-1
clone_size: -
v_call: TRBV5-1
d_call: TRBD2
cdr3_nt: TGCGCCAGCAGCAGGGGACTAGCTGCCTACAATGAGCAGTTCTTC
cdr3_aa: CASSRGLAAYNEQFF

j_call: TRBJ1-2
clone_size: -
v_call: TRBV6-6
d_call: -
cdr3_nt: TGTGCCAGCTACAAAGTCGGGGCCGCGGGGTATGGCTACACCTTC
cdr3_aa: CASYKVGAAGYGYTF

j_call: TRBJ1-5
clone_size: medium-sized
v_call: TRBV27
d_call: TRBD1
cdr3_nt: TGTGCCAGCAGTTCACGAACGGGACAGCAAAGCAATCAGCCCCAGCATTTT
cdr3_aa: CASSSRTGQQSNQPQHF